Below, 5 T cell receptor beta chains from the same sample are listed, as sequenced in a study of blood T cell repertoires in COVID-19. Sequencing was performed with immunoSEQ multiplex PCR; in TCRdb, only in-frame clones are kept and a portion is missing. The repertoire holds 340,000 or so clones, with around 83% as singletons. Sequenced input: peripheral blood. Every receptor here comes from a man aged 30-40 years with active or convalescent COVID-19.

This clone has only a few counts. The chain recombines TRBV29-1 with TRBJ1-1; no firm D call. Trimming took 6 bases from V and 2 from J, leaving 13 bases between them. Per the germline V gene, CDR1 is SQVTM and CDR2 is ANQGSEA. The CDR3 runs to 13 residues. CDR3 region: CSVTRAGNTEAFF. For the CDR3, the DNA is TGCAGCGTCACCCGGGCGGGAAACACTGAAGCTTTCTTT.

V gene TRBV4-2 combines with J gene TRBJ1-5, with D hard to call. Germline V gives CDR1 LGHNA, CDR2 YNFKEQ. Trimming took off 0 bases at V and 4 bases at J, with 13 bases between the two ends. This CDR3 spans 16 amino acids. The CDR3 region is CASSQEMWAGNQPQHF. The CDR3 bases are TGTGCCAGCAGCCAAGAAATGTGGGCAGGTAATCAGCCCCAGCATTTT.

The chain is built from TRBV5-4 and TRBJ2-1; tentatively, D is TRBD2 (6 bases). This CDR3 is 16 amino acids long. The V gene lost 4 bases and the J gene lost 1 base, with 15 bases spanning the gap. In germline, CDR1 is SGHNT, CDR2 YYREEE (reference sequence). CDR3 amino acids: CASSPLGGVSYNEQFF. CDR3 DNA sequence: TGTGCCAGCAGCCCTCTCGGCGGGGTGTCCTACAATGAGCAGTTCTTC.

The chain combines TRBV18 with TRBJ1-5; D is perhaps TRBD1 (6 bases). Germline V gives CDR1 KGHSH, CDR2 LQKENI. The CDR3 extends over 14 amino acids. Trimming took 2 bases from V and 6 from J, leaving 11 bases between them. The CDR3 is CASSPGQIGQPQHF. The CDR3 bases are TGTGCCAGCTCACCAGGACAGATCGGTCAGCCCCAGCATTTT.

The rearrangement uses TRBV13 and TRBJ2-7, with 9 bases aligning to TRBD2. The germline gives CDR1 PRHDT, CDR2 FYEKMQ (reference sequence). V was pared by 0 bases and J by 4 bases, with 13 bases of the junction left unmatched. This CDR3 spans 18 amino acids. This CDR3 reads CASSLGLGLAGTSYEQYF. The CDR3 coding sequence is TGTGCCAGCAGCTTAGGCCTTGGGCTAGCGGGGACTTCTTACGAGCAGTACTTC. Full variable domain (missing parts from reference TRBV13 and TRBJ2-7): AAGVIQSPRHLIKEKRETATLKCYPIPRHDTVYWYQQGPGQDPQFLISFYEKMQSDKGSIPDRFSAQQFSDYHSELNMSSLELGDSALYFCASSLGLGLAGTSYEQYFGPGTRLTVT.